This T cell receptor (beta chain) derives from a study of identical twins. V lost 2 bases to trimming and J lost 8 bases; unmatched junction nucleotides: 10. CDR1 and CDR2 (germline): SGHVS, FQNEAQ. CDR3 size: 16 residues. General study results and limits: Abundant cord blood beta clonotypes carried fewer insertions; memory repertoires showed none.

For this clonotype: Its antigen is as yet unknown.

A universal primer site was created by template switching, with the cDNA bearing unique molecular identifiers. Each CDR3 protein is one row after TCRdb ran MiXCR on the 5' RACE reads. The sample consists of roughly 630,000 distinct CDR3 sequences, 7.1% of them appearing once. Healthy Caucasians, and only they, were the donors. The same data also went into a second study, on yellow fever vaccine responses in identical twins.

The clonotype comes from a woman aged 18-30 years in good health. Sequencing input: PBMCs. This chain uses TRBV7-8 with TRBJ2-1; 9 bases are a match to TRBD2. CDR3 nucleotides: TGTGCCAGCAGCTTAAGCACGGCGGGGGGGCGGTATGAGCAGTTCTTC. Protein product: CASSLSTAGGRYEQFF.